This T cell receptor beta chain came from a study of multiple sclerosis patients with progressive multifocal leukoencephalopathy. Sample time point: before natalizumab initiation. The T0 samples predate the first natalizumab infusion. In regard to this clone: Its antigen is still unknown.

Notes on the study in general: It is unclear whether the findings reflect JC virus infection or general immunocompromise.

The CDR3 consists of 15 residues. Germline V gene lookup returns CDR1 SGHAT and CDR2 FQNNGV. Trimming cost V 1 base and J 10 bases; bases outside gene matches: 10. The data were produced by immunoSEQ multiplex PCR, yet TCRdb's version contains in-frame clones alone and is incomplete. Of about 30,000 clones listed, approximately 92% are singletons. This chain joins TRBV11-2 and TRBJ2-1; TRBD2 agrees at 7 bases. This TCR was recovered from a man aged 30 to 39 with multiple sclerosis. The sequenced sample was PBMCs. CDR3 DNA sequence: TGTGCCAGCAGCTTAGTAGTAGCGGGCCGTCGAGAGCAGTTCTTC. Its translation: CASSLVVAGRREQFF.